Listed here are 24 T cell receptor beta chains from one sample, sequenced in a study of response to subunit inactivated influenza vaccine. From the RT-PCR reads, TCRdb called clonotypes with MiXCR, one entry per CDR3 protein. The repertoire holds about 520,000 distinct CDR3 sequences, with under 8.5% as singletons. Sequencing was performed on PBMCs from blood, taken around 25 months after vaccination. The receptors were gathered from a man aged 45 to 70 who received an inactivated influenza vaccine.

This clonotype was found a few times. The chain combines TRBV4-2 with TRBJ2-7, with D unclear. The CDR3 has 15 residues. Germline lookup yields CDR1 LGHNA and CDR2 YNFKEQ. V was cut by 0 bases and J by 3 bases, with 12 bases left in between. The CDR3 DNA follows: TGTGCCAGCAGCCAAGAACGTGGCCAGAACTACGAGCAGTACTTC. Amino acids: CASSQERGQNYEQYF.

This clonotype showed up just a few times. V usage is TRBV30 and J usage is TRBJ1-4; D gene unclear. V was pared by 4 bases and J by 9 bases, with 9 bases between. Germline CDR1 is GTSNPN and CDR2 is SVGIG (reference sequence). The CDR3 has 11 residues. As DNA, the CDR3 is TGTGCCTGGATGGGTACAAAAAAACTGTTTTTT. The encoded protein is CAWMGTKKLFF.

In this sample, this clonotype turned up many times. The genes are TRBV29-1 and TRBJ2-1; TRBD1 matches at 8 bases. The germline V gene has CDR1 SQVTM and CDR2 ANQGSEA. The CDR3 runs 14 residues. V lost 4 bases, J lost 0 bases, and 2 bases stayed unmatched. The CDR3 sequence: CSVAGGSSYNEQFF. The CDR3 nucleotides read TGCAGCGTTGCAGGGGGCAGCTCCTACAATGAGCAGTTCTTC.

This clonotype was picked up many times. The V gene is TRBV10-3, the J gene TRBJ2-7, with TRBD1 identical over 7 bases. The CDR3 consists of 17 residues. Germline V gives CDR1 ENHRY, CDR2 SYGVKD. Unmatched junction bases numbered 8, after V lost 0 bases and J lost 0 bases. CDR3: CAISESRSAGGSYEQYF. The CDR3 DNA sequence: TGTGCCATCAGTGAGTCTAGATCGGCAGGGGGCTCCTACGAGCAGTACTTC.

The sample holds a few counts of this clonotype. The chain is built from TRBV20-1 and TRBJ2-7; 10 bases fit TRBD2. V dropped 0 bases and J dropped 6; count of bases not matched to a gene: 5. CDR1 and CDR2 from the germline V gene are DFQATT and SNEGSKA (reference sequence). The CDR3 sequence is 14 residues long. CDR3 loop: CSARDEGTSAEQYF. CDR3 in DNA: TGCAGTGCTAGAGACGAGGGGACTAGCGCCGAGCAGTACTTC.

The V gene is TRBV6-5, the J gene TRBJ1-1; D ambiguous. The germline V gene encodes CDR1 MNHEY and CDR2 SVGAGI. This CDR3 spans 14 amino acids. The V gene lost 2 bases and the J gene lost 1 base, with 8 bases spanning the gap. CDR3: CASSYPNRNTEAFF. CDR3 DNA sequence: TGTGCCAGCAGTTACCCCAACAGGAACACTGAAGCTTTCTTT.

Written as DNA, the CDR3 is TGCAGTGCACCAGGGACTTCCAGATCCCAAGATACGCAGTATTTT. Translation: CSAPGTSRSQDTQYF. This sequence joins TRBV20-1 and TRBJ2-3; a weak D match, TRBD2 (6 bases). Germline V lookup: CDR1 DFQATT, CDR2 SNEGSKA (reference sequence). The CDR3 totals 15 residues. Trimming cost V 6 bases and J 5 bases, with 21 bases left between them.

This clonotype came up many times. The V and J genes are TRBV5-1 and TRBJ1-2; 9 nucleotides align to TRBD1. This CDR3 comprises 14 residues. V gave up 4 bases and J gave up 4 bases; unmatched junction bases: 5. CDR1 and CDR2 from the germline V gene are SGHRS and YFSETQ. The CDR3 bases are TGCGCCAGCAGCCCACGACAGGGGGGCTATGGCTACACCTTC. Protein product: CASSPRQGGYGYTF.

This clonotype was detected a few times. The chain carries TRBV30 and TRBJ2-7; no clear D gene. CDR1 is GTSNPN and CDR2 is SVGIG in the germline V gene (reference sequence). V was clipped by 0 bases and J by 2 bases, with 8 bases between them. The CDR3 extends over 13 amino acids. Here the CDR3 reads CAWSVGPTYEQYF. In nucleotides, the CDR3 is TGTGCCTGGAGTGTTGGACCAACCTACGAGCAGTACTTC.

The chain's CDR3 is CASGFATSGETQYF. In nucleotides, the CDR3 is TGTGCCAGCGGCTTTGCGACTAGCGGAGAGACCCAGTACTTC. The rearrangement joins TRBV2 to TRBJ2-5, with TRBD2 identical over 9 bases. Looked up from germline, CDR1 is SNHLY and CDR2 is FYNNEI. CDR3 length: 14 residues. V lost 8 bases, J lost 4 bases, and 8 bases stayed unmatched.

The chain joins TRBV7-2 to TRBJ2-2; 14 nucleotides agree with TRBD2. The length of the CDR3 is 16 residues. The germline V gene encodes CDR1 SGHTA and CDR2 FQGNSA. The junction had 4 bases not matched to a gene; V was cut back by 4 bases and J by 6 bases. This chain's CDR3 is CASSWGLAGVSGELFF. CDR3 DNA: TGTGCCAGCAGCTGGGGACTAGCGGGAGTGTCCGGGGAGCTGTTTTTT.

The sample holds a few counts of this clonotype. CDR3 in amino acids: CASSQDRGGLETQYF. CDR3 in DNA: TGTGCCAGCAGCCAAGATCGGGGGGGCCTGGAGACCCAGTACTTC. J is TRBJ2-5 and V is TRBV4-2; 8 bases align to TRBD2. J gave up 5 bases and V 0 bases, and 5 bases lay outside the gene matches. The CDR3 has 15 amino acids. The germline gives CDR1 LGHNA, CDR2 YNFKEQ.

The J gene is TRBJ2-1, the V gene TRBV15, with D possibly called TRBD1 or TRBD2 (6 bases each). The germline V gene has CDR1 LNHNV and CDR2 YYDKDF (reference sequence). V lost 9 bases and J lost 4, with 19 bases in between. The CDR3 sequence is 15 residues long. The CDR3 DNA reads as TGTGCCACTGTACCGGGGGCAGGGCGTTACAATGAGCAGTTCTTC. As protein: CATVPGAGRYNEQFF.

This clonotype was recorded at least ten times. The chain is built from TRBV7-8 and TRBJ2-7; no firm D call. Germline V gene lookup returns CDR1 SGHVS and CDR2 FQNEAQ. V lost 8 bases, J lost 4 bases, and 9 bases lay in between. The CDR3 has 11 amino acids. Here the CDR3 reads CASGLSYEQYF. In nucleotides, the CDR3 is TGTGCCAGCGGGTTGTCTTACGAGCAGTACTTC.

In its sample, this clonotype was seen many times. The chain carries TRBV2 and TRBJ2-2, with 7 positions matching TRBD1. Germline V CDR1 and CDR2: SNHLY, FYNNEI. V shed 5 bases, J shed 6 bases, and the junction held 6 bases outside the gene matches. The CDR3 covers 14 residues. The chain's CDR3 is CASSLRQGPGELFF. The DNA of the CDR3 is TGTGCCAGCAGTCTCAGACAGGGCCCCGGGGAGCTGTTTTTT. Full variable domain (remainder filled in from reference TRBV2 and TRBJ2-2): EPEVTQTPSHQVTQMGQEVILRCVPISNHLYFYWYRQILGQKVEFLVSFYNNEISEKSEIFDDQFSVERPDGSNFTLKIRSTKLEDSAMYFCASSLRQGPGELFFGEGSRLTVL.

This clonotype has more than one count but fewer than ten. CDR3 loop: CASSLWGEVSQPQHF. CDR3 coding DNA: TGCGCCAGCAGCTTGTGGGGCGAGGTGAGTCAGCCCCAGCATTTT. V gene TRBV5-1 combines with J gene TRBJ1-5; a possible D gene is TRBD1 (5 bases). V was shortened by 1 base and J by 6 bases, with 14 bases between the two germline ends. From germline, CDR1 is SGHRS and CDR2 YFSETQ. This CDR3 is 15 amino acids long.

This clonotype was seen a few times. The V and J genes are TRBV2 and TRBJ2-1; either TRBD1 or TRBD2 may supply D (6 bases each). The CDR3 length is 14 residues. Germline assignment: CDR1 SNHLY and CDR2 FYNNEI. V lost 6 bases, J lost 6 bases, and 15 bases lay in between. This CDR3 reads CASRRGELANEQFF. DNA for the CDR3: TGTGCCAGCAGGAGGGGGGAGTTGGCCAATGAGCAGTTCTTC.

This clonotype showed up many times. V and J are TRBV5-1 and TRBJ2-3; D not certain. This CDR3 has 15 residues. In germline, CDR1 is SGHRS, CDR2 YFSETQ. Trimming stripped 3 bases from V and 0 bases from J, with 11 bases between. The CDR3 reads CASSSPDRSTDTQYF. CDR3 nucleotide sequence: TGCGCCAGCAGCTCCCCGGACCGTAGCACAGATACGCAGTATTTT.

This clonotype showed up just a few times. V is TRBV29-1 and J is TRBJ2-2; D is ambiguous. The CDR3 covers 12 residues. The V end was cut by 6 bases, the J end by 7 bases, with 12 bases between. CDR1 is SQVTM, CDR2 ANQGSEA, per germline. The CDR3 DNA reads as TGCAGCGTGGGTTCAGGTGACGGGGAGCTGTTTTTT. It yields the protein CSVGSGDGELFF.

The chain links TRBV7-2 to TRBJ1-6, with 9 bases matching TRBD1. Germline CDR1 and CDR2: SGHTA and FQGNSA. The CDR3 extends over 16 amino acids. V was clipped by 0 bases and J by 7 bases; unmatched bases: 4. The CDR3 loop reads CASSLAGTGINSPLHF. The DNA for the CDR3 is TGTGCCAGCAGCTTAGCCGGGACAGGGATCAATTCACCCCTCCACTTT.

This clonotype was detected many times. This chain uses TRBV28 with TRBJ1-1; D remains unclear. Germline V gene lookup returns CDR1 MDHEN and CDR2 SYDVKM. The CDR3 length is 14 residues. The V gene lost 1 base and the J gene lost 6 bases, with 12 bases spanning the gap. CDR3 protein: CASSLLFLGSEAFF. CDR3 in DNA: TGTGCCAGCAGTTTATTATTTTTGGGATCTGAAGCTTTCTTT.

This clonotype was picked up a small number of times. V is TRBV2 and J is TRBJ2-4, with D unclear. Deletions cut 0 bases from V and 0 bases from J, with 3 bases between. This CDR3 comprises 14 residues. Germline CDR1 SNHLY, CDR2 FYNNEI. The CDR3 reads CASSEARAKNIQYF. In nucleotides, the CDR3 is TGTGCCAGCAGTGAAGCTAGAGCCAAAAACATTCAGTACTTC.

The genes are TRBV4-2 and TRBJ2-1; a weak D match, TRBD2 (6 bases). V dropped 3 bases and J dropped 5 bases, with 8 bases sitting between them. The CDR3 has 13 amino acids. CDR1 and CDR2 from the germline V gene are LGHNA and YNFKEQ. The CDR3 loop reads CASSQGLNNEQFF. In DNA form, the CDR3 reads TGTGCCAGCAGCCAGGGACTTAACAATGAGCAGTTCTTC.

This clonotype has a handful of counts. This sequence joins TRBV20-1 and TRBJ2-7, with 8 bases fitting TRBD1. The CDR3 covers 11 residues. With V trimmed by 5 bases and J by 6 bases, 3 bases remained unmatched. Looked up from germline, CDR1 is DFQATT and CDR2 is SNEGSKA (reference sequence). CDR3 region: CSALDRAEQYF. CDR3 nucleotide sequence: TGCAGTGCTCTGGACAGGGCCGAGCAGTACTTC.